The source of this T cell receptor (beta chain) is a study of molecular identifiers for immune sequencing clone quantification. In TCRdb, the PCR reads were re-called with MiXCR into one record per CDR3 protein. The table has over 85,000 distinct CDR3 sequences, about 23% seen once. The germline CDR1 and CDR2 sequences are MNHEY and SMNVEV (reference sequence). CDR3 length: 15 residues. Trimming removed 2 bases from V and 2 bases from J; junction bases left unmatched: 3. This chain uses TRBV27 with TRBJ2-3; 8 bases map to TRBD1. What was sequenced was naive CD8+ T cells from blood, with Jurkat cell RNA spiked in. Regarding subset: FACS-sorted CD8+CD4-CCR7+CD45RA+ naive T cells. The source of this sequence is a human donor in good health. Some libraries in this study had Jurkat cell RNA spiked in. The CDR3 reads CASSLTQGVTDTQYF. In DNA, the CDR3 is TGTGCCAGCAGTTTAACACAGGGGGTCACAGATACGCAGTATTTT.